The 3 T cell receptor beta chains below all came from one sample that was sequenced in a study of T cells after yellow fever vaccination. TCRdb redid the calling of the 5' RACE reads with MiXCR, one entry per CDR3 protein. Counted here are hundreds of thousands of distinct CDR3 sequences, around 20% occurring once; the ten biggest clones make up roughly a sixth. Here the sequenced sample was PBMCs, taken before the yellow fever booster vaccination. Receptors were obtained from a man aged 18 to 29 who received the YFV17D yellow fever vaccine.

This clonotype was counted a few times. This chain connects TRBV29-1 to TRBJ2-2; D unresolved. CDR3 length: 12 residues. Trimming shortened V by 3 bases and J by 6 bases, and 8 bases separated the two germline ends. Germline V lookup: CDR1 SQVTM, CDR2 ANQGSEA. The CDR3 bases are TGCAGCGTTGAGGGAATCGCCGGGGAGCTGTTTTTT. Protein sequence: CSVEGIAGELFF.

V usage is TRBV12-3 or TRBV12-4 and J usage is TRBJ1-1; no reliable D call. The CDR3 totals 12 residues. The V and J ends lost 5 bases and 10 bases respectively, with 14 bases between them. Here the CDR3 reads CASSLGSLGAFF. DNA of the CDR3: TGTGCCAGCAGTCTCGGGTCCCTCGGAGCTTTCTTT.

The genes are TRBV7-9 and TRBJ1-2; D call uncertain. The germline V gene encodes CDR1 SEHNR and CDR2 FQNEAQ (reference sequence). This CDR3 is 15 amino acids long. Trimming shortened V by 5 bases and J by 8 bases, and 21 bases separated the two germline ends. As DNA, the CDR3 is TGTGCCAGCAGCCCAAGATCCCCGACGGAGCGGGGCTACACCTTC. This codes for CASSPRSPTERGYTF.